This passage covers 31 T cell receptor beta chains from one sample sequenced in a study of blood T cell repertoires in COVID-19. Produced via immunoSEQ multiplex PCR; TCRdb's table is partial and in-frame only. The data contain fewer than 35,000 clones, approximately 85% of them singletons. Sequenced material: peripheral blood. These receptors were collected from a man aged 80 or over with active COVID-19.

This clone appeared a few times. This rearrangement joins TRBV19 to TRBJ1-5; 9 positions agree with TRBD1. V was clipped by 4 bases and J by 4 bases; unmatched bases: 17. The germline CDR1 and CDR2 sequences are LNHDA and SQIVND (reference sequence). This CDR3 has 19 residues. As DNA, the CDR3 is TGTGCCAGTAGTAAACTGATCGGGGTTGTCGACAGGGGGAATCAGCCCCAGCATTTT. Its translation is CASSKLIGVVDRGNQPQHF.

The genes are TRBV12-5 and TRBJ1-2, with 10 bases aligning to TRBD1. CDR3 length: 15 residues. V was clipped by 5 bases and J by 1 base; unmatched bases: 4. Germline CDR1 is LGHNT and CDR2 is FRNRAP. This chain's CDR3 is CASGVDRGLNYGYTF. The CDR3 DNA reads TGTGCTAGTGGTGTAGACAGGGGGCTTAACTATGGCTACACCTTC.

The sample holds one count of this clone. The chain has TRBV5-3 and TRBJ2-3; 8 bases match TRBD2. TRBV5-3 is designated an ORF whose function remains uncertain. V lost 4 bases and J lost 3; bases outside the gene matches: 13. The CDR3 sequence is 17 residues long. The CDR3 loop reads CARSRFRGTSDTDTQYF. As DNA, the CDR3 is TGTGCCAGAAGCCGGTTTAGGGGGACTAGTGATACAGATACGCAGTATTTT.

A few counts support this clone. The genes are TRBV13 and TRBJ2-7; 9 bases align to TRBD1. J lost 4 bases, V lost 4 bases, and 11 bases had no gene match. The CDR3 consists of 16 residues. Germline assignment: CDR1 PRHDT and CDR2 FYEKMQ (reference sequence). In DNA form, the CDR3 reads TGTGCCAGCAGCTCGGATCGGACAGGGGATGTTTACGAGCAGTACTTC. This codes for CASSSDRTGDVYEQYF.

The CDR3 loop is CASRNSGGPETQYF. Here the CDR3 DNA reads TGTGCCAGCAGGAATAGCGGGGGGCCAGAGACCCAGTACTTC. The V gene is TRBV3-1 (or the pseudogene TRBV3-2), the J gene TRBJ2-5, with 10 positions matching TRBD2. Germline CDR1 and CDR2: LGHDT and YNNKEL (reference sequence). V lost 6 bases, J lost 4 bases, and 5 bases stayed unmatched. The CDR3 totals 14 residues.

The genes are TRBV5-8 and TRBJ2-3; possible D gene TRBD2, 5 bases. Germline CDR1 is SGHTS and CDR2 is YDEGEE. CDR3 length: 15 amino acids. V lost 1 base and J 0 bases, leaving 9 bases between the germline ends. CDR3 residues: CASSLWAGSTDTQYF. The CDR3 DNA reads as TGTGCCAGCAGCTTGTGGGCGGGCAGCACAGATACGCAGTATTTT.

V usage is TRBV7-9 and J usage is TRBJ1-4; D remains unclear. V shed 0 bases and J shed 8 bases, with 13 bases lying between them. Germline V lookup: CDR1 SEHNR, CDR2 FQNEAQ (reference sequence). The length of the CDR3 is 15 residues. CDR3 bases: TGTGCCAGCAGCTTAGCCCCGGGCGGCGGGGAAAAACTGTTTTTT. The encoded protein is CASSLAPGGGEKLFF.

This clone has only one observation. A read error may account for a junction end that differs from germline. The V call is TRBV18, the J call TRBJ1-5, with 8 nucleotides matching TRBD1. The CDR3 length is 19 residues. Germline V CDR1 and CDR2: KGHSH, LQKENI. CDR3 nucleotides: TGTGCCAGCTCGCCACTACCGGGACAGGAACCTTATAGCAATCAGCCCCAGCATTTT. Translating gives CASSPLPGQEPYSNQPQHF.

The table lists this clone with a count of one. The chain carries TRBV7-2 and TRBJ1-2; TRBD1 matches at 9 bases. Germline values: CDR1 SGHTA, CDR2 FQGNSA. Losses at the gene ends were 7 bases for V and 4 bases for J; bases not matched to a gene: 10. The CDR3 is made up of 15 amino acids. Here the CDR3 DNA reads TGTGCCAGCAACCCCCGGACAGGGGCGATCTATGGCTACACCTTC. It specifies CASNPRTGAIYGYTF.

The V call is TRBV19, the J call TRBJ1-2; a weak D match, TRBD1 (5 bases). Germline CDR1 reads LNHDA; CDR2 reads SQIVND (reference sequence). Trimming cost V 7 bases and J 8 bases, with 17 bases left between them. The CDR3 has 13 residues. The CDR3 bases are TGTGCCAGTACTTCTTGGAGGGGAGGGGGCTACACCTTC. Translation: CASTSWRGGGYTF. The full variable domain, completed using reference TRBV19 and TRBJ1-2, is DGGITQSPKYLFRKEGQNVTLSCEQNLNHDAMYWYRQDPGQGLRLIYYSQIVNDFQKGDIAEGYSVSREKKESFPLTVTSAQKNPTAFYLCASTSWRGGGYTFGSGTRLTVV.

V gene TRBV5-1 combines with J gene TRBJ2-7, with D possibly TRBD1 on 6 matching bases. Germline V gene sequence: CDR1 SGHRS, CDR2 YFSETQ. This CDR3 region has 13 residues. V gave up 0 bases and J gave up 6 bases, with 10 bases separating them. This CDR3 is CASSLDVGAEQYF. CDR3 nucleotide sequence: TGCGCCAGCAGCTTGGATGTGGGGGCCGAGCAGTACTTC.

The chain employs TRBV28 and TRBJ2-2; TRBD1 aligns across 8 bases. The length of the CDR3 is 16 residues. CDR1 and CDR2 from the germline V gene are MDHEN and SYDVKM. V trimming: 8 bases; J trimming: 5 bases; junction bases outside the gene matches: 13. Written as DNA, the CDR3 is TGTGCCAGCTTCCCATCGCAGGGGGCGAGGACCGGGGAGCTGTTTTTT. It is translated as CASFPSQGARTGELFF.

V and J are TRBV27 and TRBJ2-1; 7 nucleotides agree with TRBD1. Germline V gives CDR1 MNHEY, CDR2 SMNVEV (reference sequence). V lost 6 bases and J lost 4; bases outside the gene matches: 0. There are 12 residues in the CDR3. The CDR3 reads CASRTGYNEQFF. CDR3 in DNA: TGTGCCAGCAGGACAGGGTACAATGAGCAGTTCTTC.

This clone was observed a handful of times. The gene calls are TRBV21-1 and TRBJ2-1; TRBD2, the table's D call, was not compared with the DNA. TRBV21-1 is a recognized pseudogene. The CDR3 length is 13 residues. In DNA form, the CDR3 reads TGTGCCAGCAGCAAAGCGGGACTAGGGAAGCAGTTCTTC. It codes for CASSKAGLGKQFF.

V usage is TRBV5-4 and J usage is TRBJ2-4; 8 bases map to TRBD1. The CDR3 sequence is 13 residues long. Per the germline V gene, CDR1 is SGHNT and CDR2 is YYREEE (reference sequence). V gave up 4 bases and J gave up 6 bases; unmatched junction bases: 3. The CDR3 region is CASSLGQGNIQYF. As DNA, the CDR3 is TGTGCCAGCAGCCTAGGACAGGGAAACATTCAGTACTTC.

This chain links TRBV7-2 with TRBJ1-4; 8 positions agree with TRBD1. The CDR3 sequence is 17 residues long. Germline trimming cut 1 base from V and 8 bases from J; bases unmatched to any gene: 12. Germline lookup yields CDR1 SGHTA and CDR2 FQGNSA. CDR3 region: CASSLEVWGTGKEKLFF. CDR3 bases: TGTGCCAGCAGCTTAGAGGTTTGGGGGACAGGAAAGGAAAAACTGTTTTTT.

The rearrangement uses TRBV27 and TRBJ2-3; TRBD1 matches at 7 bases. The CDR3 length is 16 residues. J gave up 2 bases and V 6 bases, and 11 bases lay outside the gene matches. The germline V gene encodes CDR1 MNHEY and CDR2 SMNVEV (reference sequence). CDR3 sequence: CASSYTGVGFTDTQYF. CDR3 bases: TGTGCCAGCAGCTATACAGGGGTGGGCTTCACAGATACGCAGTATTTT.

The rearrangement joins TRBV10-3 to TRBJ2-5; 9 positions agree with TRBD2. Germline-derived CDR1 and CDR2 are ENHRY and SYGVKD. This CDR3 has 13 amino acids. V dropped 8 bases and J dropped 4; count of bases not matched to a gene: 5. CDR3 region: CAISGTSRETQYF. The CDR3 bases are TGTGCCATCTCTGGGACTAGCAGAGAGACCCAGTACTTC.

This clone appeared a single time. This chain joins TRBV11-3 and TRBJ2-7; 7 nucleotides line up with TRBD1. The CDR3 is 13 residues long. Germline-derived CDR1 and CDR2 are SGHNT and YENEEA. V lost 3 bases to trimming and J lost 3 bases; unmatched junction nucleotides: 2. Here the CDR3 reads CASSFDRDYEQYF. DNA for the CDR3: TGTGCCAGCAGCTTTGACAGGGACTACGAGCAGTACTTC. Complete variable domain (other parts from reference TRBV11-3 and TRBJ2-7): EAGVVQSPRYKIIEKKQPVAFWCNPISGHNTLYWYLQNLGQGPELLIRYENEEAVDDSQLPKDRFSAERLKGVDSTLKIQPAELGDSAVYLCASSFDRDYEQYFGPGTRLTVT.

CDR3 sequence (DNA): TGTGCCAGCAGCCGAGGACAGGGATCGAATTCACCCCTCCACTTT. This translates into CASSRGQGSNSPLHF. V and J are TRBV14 and TRBJ1-6; 8 bases align to TRBD1. The germline CDR1 and CDR2 sequences are SGHDN and FVKESK. The V and J ends lost 4 bases and 7 bases, in that order; junction bases with no gene match: 6. The CDR3 is 15 amino acids.

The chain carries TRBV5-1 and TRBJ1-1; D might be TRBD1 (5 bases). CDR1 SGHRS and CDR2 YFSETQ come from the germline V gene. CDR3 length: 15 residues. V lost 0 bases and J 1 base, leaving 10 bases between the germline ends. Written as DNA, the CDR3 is TGCGCCAGCAGCTTGGACCCGACAGCGAACACTGAAGCTTTCTTT. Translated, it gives CASSLDPTANTEAFF.

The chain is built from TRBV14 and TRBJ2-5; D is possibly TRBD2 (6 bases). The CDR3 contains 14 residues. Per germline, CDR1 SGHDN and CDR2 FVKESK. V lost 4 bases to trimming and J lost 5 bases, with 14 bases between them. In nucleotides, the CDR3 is TGTGCCAGCAGCCTCCGGGCGGGGTCGGAGACCCAGTACTTC. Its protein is CASSLRAGSETQYF.

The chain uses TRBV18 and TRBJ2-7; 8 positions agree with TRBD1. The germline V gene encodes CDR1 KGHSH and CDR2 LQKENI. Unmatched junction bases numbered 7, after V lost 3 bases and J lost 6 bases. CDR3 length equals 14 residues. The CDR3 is CASSPWTGSGEQYF. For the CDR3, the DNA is TGTGCCAGCTCACCCTGGACAGGGTCTGGCGAGCAGTACTTC.

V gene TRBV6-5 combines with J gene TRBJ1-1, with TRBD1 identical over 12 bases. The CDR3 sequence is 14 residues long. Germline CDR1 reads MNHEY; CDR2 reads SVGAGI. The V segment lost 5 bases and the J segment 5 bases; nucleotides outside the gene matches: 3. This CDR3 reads CASSRDRGRTEAFF. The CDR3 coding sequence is TGTGCCAGCAGTCGGGACAGGGGGCGAACTGAAGCTTTCTTT.

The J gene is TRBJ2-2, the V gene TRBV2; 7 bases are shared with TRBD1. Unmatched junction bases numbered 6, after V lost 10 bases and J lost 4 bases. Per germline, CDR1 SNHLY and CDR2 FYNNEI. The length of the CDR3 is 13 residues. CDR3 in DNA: TGTGCCACACAGGGGCGGTTCACCGGGGAGCTGTTTTTT. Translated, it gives CATQGRFTGELFF.

The CDR3 region has the DNA TGTGCCAGCAGTTTCACTAGGCGAGATACGCAGTATTTT. Translation gives CASSFTRRDTQYF. The chain carries TRBV12-3 or TRBV12-4 and TRBJ2-3, with D maybe TRBD2 (5 bases). Trimming removed 3 bases from V and 5 bases from J, with 9 bases in between. The CDR3 totals 13 residues.

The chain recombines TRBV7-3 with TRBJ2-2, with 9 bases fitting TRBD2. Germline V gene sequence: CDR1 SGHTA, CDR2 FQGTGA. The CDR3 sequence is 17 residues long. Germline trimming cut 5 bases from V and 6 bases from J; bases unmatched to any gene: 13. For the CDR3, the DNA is TGTGCCAGCAGCCGCGTCGATTTAGCGGGGGACCCCGGGGAGCTGTTTTTT. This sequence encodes CASSRVDLAGDPGELFF.

The CDR3 here is CASSLPRTSGGRTDTQYF. The CDR3 DNA reads as TGTGCCAGCAGTCTCCCCAGGACTAGCGGGGGGCGGACAGATACGCAGTATTTT. The chain combines TRBV6-6 with TRBJ2-3, with 14 positions matching TRBD2. The CDR3 is 18 amino acids. V gave up 5 bases and J gave up 3 bases; unmatched junction bases: 10. Per the germline V gene, CDR1 is MNHNY and CDR2 is SVGAGI (reference sequence).

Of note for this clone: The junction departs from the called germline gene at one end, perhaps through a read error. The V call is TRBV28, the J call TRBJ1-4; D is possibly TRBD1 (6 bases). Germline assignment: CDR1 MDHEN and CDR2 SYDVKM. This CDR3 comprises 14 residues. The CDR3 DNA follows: TGTGCCAGCAGTGATACAGGGTCGGGGTTGGGCTGGATTTTT. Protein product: CASSDTGSGLGWIF.

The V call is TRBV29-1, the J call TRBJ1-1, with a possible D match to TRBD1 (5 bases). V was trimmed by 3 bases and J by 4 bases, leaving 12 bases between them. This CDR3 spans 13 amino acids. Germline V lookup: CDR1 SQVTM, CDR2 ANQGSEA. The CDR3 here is CSVDGGRGTEAFF. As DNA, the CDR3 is TGCAGCGTTGACGGGGGGAGGGGCACTGAAGCTTTCTTT.

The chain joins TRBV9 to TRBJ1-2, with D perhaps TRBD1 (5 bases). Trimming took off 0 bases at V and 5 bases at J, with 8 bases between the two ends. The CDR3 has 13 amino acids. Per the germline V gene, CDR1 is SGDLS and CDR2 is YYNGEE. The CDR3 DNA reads TGTGCCAGCAGCGTAGTGGGGGGATATGGCTACACCTTC. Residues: CASSVVGGYGYTF.